This TCR beta chain was identified in a study of T cells after yellow fever vaccination. The germline V gene has CDR1 DFQATT and CDR2 SNEGSKA (reference sequence). CDR3 length: 15 residues. Deletions cut 6 bases from V and 5 bases from J, with 20 bases between. From the 5' RACE reads, TCRdb called clonotypes with MiXCR, one entry per CDR3 protein. The repertoire has 200,000 to 300,000 distinct CDR3 sequences, 6% to 8% of them found once; the top ten carry approximately 0.99%. The rearrangement links TRBV20-1 to TRBJ2-1; D is possibly TRBD2 (5 bases). Sample: CD4+ T cells sorted from PBMCs, taken on the day of the yellow fever booster vaccination. The source of this sequence is a man aged 30 to 45 who received the YFV17D yellow fever vaccine. In nucleotides, the CDR3 is TGCAGTGCCAGCCGGCGTCTGAGGGCGAACAATGAGCAGTTCTTC. This translates into CSASRRLRANNEQFF.